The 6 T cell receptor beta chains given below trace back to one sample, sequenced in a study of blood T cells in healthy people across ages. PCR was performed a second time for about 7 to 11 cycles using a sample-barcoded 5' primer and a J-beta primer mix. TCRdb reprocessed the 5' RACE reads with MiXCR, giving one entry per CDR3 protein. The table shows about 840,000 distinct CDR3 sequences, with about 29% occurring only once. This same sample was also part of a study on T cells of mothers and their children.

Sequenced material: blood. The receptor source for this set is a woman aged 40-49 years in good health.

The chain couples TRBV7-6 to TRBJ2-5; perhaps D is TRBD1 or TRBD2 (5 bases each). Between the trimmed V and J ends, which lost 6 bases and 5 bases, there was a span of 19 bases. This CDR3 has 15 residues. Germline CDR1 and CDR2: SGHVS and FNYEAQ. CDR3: CASRSGTYGWETQYF. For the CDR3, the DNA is TGTGCCAGCAGATCAGGGACCTACGGCTGGGAGACCCAGTACTTC.

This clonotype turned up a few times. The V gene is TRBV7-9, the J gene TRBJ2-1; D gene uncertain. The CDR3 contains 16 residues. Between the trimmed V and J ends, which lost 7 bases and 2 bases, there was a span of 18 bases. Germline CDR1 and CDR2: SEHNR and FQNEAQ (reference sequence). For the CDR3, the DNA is TGTGCCAGCACCCTCGTTCAGGCAGACGCCTACAATGAGCAGTTCTTC. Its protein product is CASTLVQADAYNEQFF.

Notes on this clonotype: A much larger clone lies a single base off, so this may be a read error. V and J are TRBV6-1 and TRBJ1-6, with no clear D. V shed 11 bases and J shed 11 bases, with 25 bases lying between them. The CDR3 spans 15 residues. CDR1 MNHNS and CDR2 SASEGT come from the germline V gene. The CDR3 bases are TGTGCCGGCCAAACTGAGGATGGGAAAACGACACCCCTCCACTTT. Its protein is CAGQTEDGKTTPLHF.

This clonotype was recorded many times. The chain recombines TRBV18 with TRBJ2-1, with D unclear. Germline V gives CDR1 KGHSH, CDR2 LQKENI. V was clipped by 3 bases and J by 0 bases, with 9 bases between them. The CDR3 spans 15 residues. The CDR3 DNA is TGTGCCAGCTCACCCCGGAAGAGCTCCTACAATGAGCAGTTCTTC. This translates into CASSPRKSSYNEQFF.

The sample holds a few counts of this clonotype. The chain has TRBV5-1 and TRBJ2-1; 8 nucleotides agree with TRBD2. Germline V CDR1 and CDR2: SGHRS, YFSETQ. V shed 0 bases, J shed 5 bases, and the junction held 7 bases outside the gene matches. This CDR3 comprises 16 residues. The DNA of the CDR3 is TGCGCCAGCAGCTTGGTTTTCGCGGGGGGACACAATGAGCAGTTCTTC. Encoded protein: CASSLVFAGGHNEQFF.

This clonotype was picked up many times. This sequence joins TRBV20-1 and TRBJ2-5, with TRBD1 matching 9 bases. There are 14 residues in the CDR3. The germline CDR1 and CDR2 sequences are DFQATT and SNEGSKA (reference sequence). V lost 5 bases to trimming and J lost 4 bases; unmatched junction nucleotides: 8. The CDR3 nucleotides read TGCAGTGCTTACCGGGACAGGGCAGGAGAGACCCAGTACTTC. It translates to CSAYRDRAGETQYF.